These T cell receptor beta chains were read from a single sample in a study of blood T cell repertoires in COVID-19. Only in-frame clones appear in the TCRdb table, and some are missing; sequencing was by immunoSEQ multiplex PCR. The sample holds fewer than 250,000 clones, 84% seen once. Sequencing was done on a sample of peripheral blood. The receptors shown here come from a middle-aged man with acute or convalescent COVID-19. Both conserved end residues are part of each CDR3.

V	J	CDR3
TRBV6-4	TRBJ1-4	CASNQRRSDEKLFF
TRBV10-3	TRBJ2-1	CAISESGLAGVNEQFF
TRBV4-1	TRBJ1-5	CASSVHRGSNQPQHF
TRBV4-1	TRBJ2-1	CASSSGQGSDNEQFF
TRBV7-6	TRBJ2-7	CASSVHEWEGDEQYF
TRBV6-5	TRBJ1-6	CASSPRFTGNSPLHF
TRBV28	TRBJ1-5	CASSRTGDYSNQPQHF
TRBV20-1	TRBJ1-1	CSASESGQGIEAFF
TRBV4-1	TRBJ2-7	CASSQGQLVSYEQYF
TRBV7-9	TRBJ1-2	CASSAWDSYGYTF
TRBV10-2	TRBJ2-7	CASSDVGTTSSYEQYF
TRBV7-2	TRBJ1-1	CASSLDRGLNTEAFF
TRBV11-2	TRBJ2-7	CASSFFTLELHSYEQYF
TRBV10-1	TRBJ2-7	CASSGVAGDEQYF
TRBV27	TRBJ2-1	CASSPSGAYNEQFF
TRBV11-3	TRBJ2-1	CASSTSFGTSLGDEQFF
TRBV27	TRBJ2-1	CASSQGLAGDWGQGGNEQFF
TRBV4-2	TRBJ2-7	CASSQDQREPGYEQYF
TRBV11-2	TRBJ1-6	CASSQFEIYNSPLHF
TRBV11-3	TRBJ2-1	CASSLGGGQDNEQFF
TRBV10-2	TRBJ1-6	CASSREHYNSPLHF
TRBV7-9	TRBJ2-7	CASSLEGLEQYF
TRBV12-3/TRBV12-4	TRBJ2-2	CASGTGHTGELFF